One T cell receptor (beta chain) is described in this entry. The data are from a study of T cells in tuberculosis. Background on the study: A South African cohort included IGRA-negative adolescents, latently infected IGRA-positive adolescents and adults with active tuberculosis.

The method was immunoSEQ multiplex PCR; TCRdb's version includes in-frame clones alone and lacks a portion of them. The sample yields tens of thousands of clones, roughly 92% seen once. This clonotype was sampled from a donor between 10 and 29 years old with latent tuberculosis or without tuberculosis infection. The sequenced material came from PBMCs.

The DNA of the CDR3 is TGTGCCTGGAGTGCGACAGGGAATCCTGGAAACACCATATATTTT. This translates into CAWSATGNPGNTIYF. V gene TRBV30 combines with J gene TRBJ1-3, with TRBD1 identical over 7 bases. CDR1 is GTSNPN, CDR2 SVGIG, per germline (reference sequence). The CDR3 spans 15 residues. The J segment lost 2 bases and the V segment lost 1 base, leaving 5 bases of the junction unmatched.